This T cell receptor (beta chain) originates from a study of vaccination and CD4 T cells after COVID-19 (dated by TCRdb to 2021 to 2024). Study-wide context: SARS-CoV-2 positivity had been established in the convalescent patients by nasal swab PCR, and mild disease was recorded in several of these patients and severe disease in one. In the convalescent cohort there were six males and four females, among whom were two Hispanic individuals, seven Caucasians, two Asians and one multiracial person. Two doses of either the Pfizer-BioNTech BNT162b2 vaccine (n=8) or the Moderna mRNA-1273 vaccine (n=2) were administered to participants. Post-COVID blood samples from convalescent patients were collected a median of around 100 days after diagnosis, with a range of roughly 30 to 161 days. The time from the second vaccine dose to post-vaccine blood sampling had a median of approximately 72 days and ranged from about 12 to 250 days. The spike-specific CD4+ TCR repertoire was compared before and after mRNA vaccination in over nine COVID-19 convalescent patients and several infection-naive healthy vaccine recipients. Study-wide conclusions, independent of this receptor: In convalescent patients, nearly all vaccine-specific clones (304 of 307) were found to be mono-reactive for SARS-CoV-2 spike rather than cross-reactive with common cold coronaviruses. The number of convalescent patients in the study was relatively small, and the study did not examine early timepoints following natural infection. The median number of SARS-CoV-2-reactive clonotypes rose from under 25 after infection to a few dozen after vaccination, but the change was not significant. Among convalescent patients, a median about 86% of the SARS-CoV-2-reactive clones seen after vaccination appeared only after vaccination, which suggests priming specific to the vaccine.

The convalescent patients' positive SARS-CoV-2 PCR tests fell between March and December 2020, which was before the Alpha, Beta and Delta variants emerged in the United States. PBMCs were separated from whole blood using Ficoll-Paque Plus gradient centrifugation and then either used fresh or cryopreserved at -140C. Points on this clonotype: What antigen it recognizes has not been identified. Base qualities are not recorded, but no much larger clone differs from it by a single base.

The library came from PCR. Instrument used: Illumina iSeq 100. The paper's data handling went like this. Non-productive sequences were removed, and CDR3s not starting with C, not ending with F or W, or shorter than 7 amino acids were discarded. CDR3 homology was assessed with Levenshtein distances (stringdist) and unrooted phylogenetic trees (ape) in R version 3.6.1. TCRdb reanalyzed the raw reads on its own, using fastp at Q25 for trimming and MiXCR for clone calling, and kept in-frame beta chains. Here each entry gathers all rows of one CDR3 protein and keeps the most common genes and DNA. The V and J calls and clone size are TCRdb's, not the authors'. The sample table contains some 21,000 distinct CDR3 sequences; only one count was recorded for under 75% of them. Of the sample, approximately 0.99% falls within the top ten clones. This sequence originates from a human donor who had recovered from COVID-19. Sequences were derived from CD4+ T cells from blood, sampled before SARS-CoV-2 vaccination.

The encoded CDR3 is CSASWGDYNEQFF. The DNA sequence is given as TGCAGTGCTTCCTGGGGGGACTACAATGAGCAGTTCTTC. The chain was built from TRBV20-1 and TRBJ2-1; a tentative D call is TRBD2 (6 bases match). From its cysteine to its phenylalanine, the CDR3 spans 13 amino acids. Only the CDR3 part of the read is kept: 39 bases, read in frame from the first base. V and J lose 5 bases and 3 bases, and a span of 11 bases separates them. The germline V gene (reference sequence) yields DFQATT for CDR1 and SNEGSKA for CDR2.